This paragraph covers one T cell receptor beta chain sequence. The antigen is not known. This may be a read error: a much more frequent sequence differs by one nucleotide. Germline CDR1 is SEHNR and CDR2 is FQNEAQ (reference sequence). This CDR3 spans 11 amino acids. The germline V and J ends were trimmed by 6 bases and 4 bases, with 6 bases remaining between them. The data were obtained in a study of shared clonotypes between healthy human individuals. Study results and caveats: Clonotypes not shared had lower generation probabilities than those common to all four donors. Tissue TCR repertoires likely differ from these blood-only repertoires.

Every immunoSEQ plate was one replicate of a subset's evenly spread DNA. Sequencing used immunoSEQ multiplex PCR; TCRdb keeps in-frame clones, though not all of them. The sample shows about 680,000 clones, under 95% of them seen only once. Naive CD8 cells lacked CD45RO and underwent positive selection for CCR7, leaving out terminally differentiated effector memory CD45RA+ cells. The TCR sequence derives from a man aged 30 to 45 in good health. V is TRBV7-9 and J is TRBJ1-2; maybe TRBD1 (6 bases). Sequenced: naive CD8+ T cells sorted from blood. The CDR3 spells CASRQGYGYTF. In nucleotides, the CDR3 is TGTGCCAGCAGACAGGGCTATGGCTACACCTTC. Using reference TRBV7-9 and TRBJ1-2 for the parts outside the CDR3, the full variable domain is DTGVSQNPRHKITKRGQNVTFRCDPISEHNRLYWYRQTLGQGPEFLTYFQNEAQLEKSRLLSDRFSAERPKGSFSTLEIQRTEQGDSAMYLCASRQGYGYTFGSGTRLTVV.